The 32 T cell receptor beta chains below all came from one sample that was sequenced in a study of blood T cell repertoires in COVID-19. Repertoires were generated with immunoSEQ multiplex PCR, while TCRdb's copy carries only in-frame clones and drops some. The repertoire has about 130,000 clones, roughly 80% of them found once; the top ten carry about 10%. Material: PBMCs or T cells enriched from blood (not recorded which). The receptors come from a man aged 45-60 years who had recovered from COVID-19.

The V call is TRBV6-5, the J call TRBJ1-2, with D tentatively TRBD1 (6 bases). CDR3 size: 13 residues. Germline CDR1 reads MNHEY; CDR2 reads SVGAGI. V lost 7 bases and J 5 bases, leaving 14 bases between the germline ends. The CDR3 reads CASTPQGYYGYTF. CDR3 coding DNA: TGTGCCAGCACCCCACAGGGATATTATGGCTACACCTTC.

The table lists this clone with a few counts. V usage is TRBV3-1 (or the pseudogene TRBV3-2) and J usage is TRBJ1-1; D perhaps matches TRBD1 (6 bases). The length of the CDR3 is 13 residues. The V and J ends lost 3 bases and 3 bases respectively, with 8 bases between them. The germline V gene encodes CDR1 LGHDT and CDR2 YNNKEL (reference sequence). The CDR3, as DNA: TGTGCCAGCAGCCAGGGGGCCTACACTGAAGCTTTCTTT. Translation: CASSQGAYTEAFF.

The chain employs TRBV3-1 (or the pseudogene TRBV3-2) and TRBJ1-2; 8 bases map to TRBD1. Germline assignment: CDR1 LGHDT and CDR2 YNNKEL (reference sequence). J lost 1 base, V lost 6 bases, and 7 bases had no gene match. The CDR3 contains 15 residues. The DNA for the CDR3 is TGTGCCAGCAGTAACAGGGGGATCTTTAACTATGGCTACACCTTC. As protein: CASSNRGIFNYGYTF.

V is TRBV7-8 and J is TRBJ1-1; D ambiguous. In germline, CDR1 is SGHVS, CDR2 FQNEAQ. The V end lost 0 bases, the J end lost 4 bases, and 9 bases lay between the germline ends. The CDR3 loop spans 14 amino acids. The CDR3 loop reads CASSLAGLATEAFF. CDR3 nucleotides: TGTGCCAGCAGCTTAGCCGGGTTGGCCACTGAAGCTTTCTTT. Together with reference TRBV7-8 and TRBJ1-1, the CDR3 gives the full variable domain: GAGVSQSPRYKVAKRGQDVALRCDPISGHVSLFWYQQALGQGPEFLTYFQNEAQLDKSGLPSDRFFAERPEGSVSTLKIQRTQQEDSAVYLCASSLAGLATEAFFGQGTRLTVV.

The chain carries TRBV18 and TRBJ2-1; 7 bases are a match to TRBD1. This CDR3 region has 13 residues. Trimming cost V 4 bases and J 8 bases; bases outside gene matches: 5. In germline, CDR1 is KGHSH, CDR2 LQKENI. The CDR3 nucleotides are TGTGCCAGCTCACTCAGGGGGAAGGATGAGCAGTTCTTC. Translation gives CASSLRGKDEQFF.

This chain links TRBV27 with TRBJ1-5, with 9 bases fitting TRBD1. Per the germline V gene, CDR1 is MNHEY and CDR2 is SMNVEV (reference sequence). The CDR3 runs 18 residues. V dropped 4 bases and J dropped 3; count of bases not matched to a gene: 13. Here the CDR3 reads CASSSKMTGGPFNQPQHF. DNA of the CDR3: TGTGCCAGCAGTTCGAAAATGACAGGGGGGCCTTTCAATCAGCCCCAGCATTTT.

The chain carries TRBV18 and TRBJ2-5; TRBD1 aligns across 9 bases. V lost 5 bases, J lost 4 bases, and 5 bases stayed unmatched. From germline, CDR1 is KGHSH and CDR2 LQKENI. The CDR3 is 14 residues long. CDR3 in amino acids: CASSFTGGAETQYF. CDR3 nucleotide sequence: TGTGCCAGCTCATTTACAGGGGGCGCAGAGACCCAGTACTTC.

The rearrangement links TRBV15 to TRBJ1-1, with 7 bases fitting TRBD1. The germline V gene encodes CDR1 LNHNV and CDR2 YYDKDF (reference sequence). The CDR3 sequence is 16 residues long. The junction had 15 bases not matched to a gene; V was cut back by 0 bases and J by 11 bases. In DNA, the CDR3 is TGTGCCACCAGCAGAGATTATGAAGGGGGCGACCTTCGGGCTTTCTTT. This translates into CATSRDYEGGDLRAFF. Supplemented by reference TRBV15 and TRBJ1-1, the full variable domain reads DAMVIQNPRYQVTQFGKPVTLSCSQTLNHNVMYWYQQKSSQAPKLLFHYYDKDFNNEADTPDNFQSRRPNTSFCFLDIRSPGLGDTAMYLCATSRDYEGGDLRAFFGQGTRLTVV.

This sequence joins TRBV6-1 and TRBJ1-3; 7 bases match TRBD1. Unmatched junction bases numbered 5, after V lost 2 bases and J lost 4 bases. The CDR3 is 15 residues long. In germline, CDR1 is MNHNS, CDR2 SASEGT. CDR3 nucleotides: TGTGCCAGCAGTGAACAGGACAGGCAGGGAAACACCATATATTTT. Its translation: CASSEQDRQGNTIYF.

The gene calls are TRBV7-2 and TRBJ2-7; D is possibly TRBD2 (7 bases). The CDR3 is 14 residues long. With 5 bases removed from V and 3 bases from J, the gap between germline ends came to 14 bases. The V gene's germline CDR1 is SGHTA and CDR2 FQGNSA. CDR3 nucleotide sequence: TGTGCCAGCAGCCCCTCGGGGGGCAACTACGAGCAGTACTTC. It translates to CASSPSGGNYEQYF.

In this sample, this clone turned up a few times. This chain's CDR3 is CAWRGADSSYNSPLHF. Here the CDR3 DNA reads TGTGCCTGGAGGGGGGCTGACAGCTCCTATAATTCACCCCTCCACTTT. The rearrangement links TRBV30 to TRBJ1-6, with D possibly being TRBD1 (6 bases). CDR3 length: 16 amino acids. Trimming took 3 bases from V and 0 from J, leaving 12 bases between them. CDR1 is GTSNPN and CDR2 is SVGIG in the germline V gene (reference sequence).

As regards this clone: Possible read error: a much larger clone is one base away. CDR3 loop: CASSHPSSYEQYF. For the CDR3, the DNA is TGTGCCAGCAGCCACCCGAGCTCCTACGAGCAGTACTTC. This chain uses TRBV14 with TRBJ2-7; D is undetermined. CDR3 length: 13 amino acids. V lost 3 bases, J lost 0 bases, and 6 bases lay in between. CDR1 is SGHDN, CDR2 FVKESK, per germline.

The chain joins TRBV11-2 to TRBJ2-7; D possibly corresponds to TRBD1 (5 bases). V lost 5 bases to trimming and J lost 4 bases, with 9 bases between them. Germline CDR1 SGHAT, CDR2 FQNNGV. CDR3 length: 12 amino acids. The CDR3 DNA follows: TGTGCCAGCAGCCTGACAGAGTACGAGCAGTACTTC. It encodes CASSLTEYEQYF.

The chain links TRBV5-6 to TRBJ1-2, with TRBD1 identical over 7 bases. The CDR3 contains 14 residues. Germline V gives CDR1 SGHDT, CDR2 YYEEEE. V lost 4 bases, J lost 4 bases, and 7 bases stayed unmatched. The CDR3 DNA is TGTGCCAGCAGCCCCCAGGGGGGCGGCTATGGCTACACCTTC. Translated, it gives CASSPQGGGYGYTF.

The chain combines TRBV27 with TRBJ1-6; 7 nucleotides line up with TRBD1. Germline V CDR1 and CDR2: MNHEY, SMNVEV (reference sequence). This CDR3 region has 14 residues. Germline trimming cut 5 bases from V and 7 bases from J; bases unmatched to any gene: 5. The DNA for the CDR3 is TGTGCCAGCAGTGACCGGGACAGAAATTCACCCCTCCACTTT. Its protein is CASSDRDRNSPLHF.

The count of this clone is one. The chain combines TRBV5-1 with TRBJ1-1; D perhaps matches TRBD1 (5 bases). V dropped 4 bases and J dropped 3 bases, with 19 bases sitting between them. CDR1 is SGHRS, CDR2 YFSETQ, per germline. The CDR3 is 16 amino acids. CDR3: CASSLRQPMVDTEAFF. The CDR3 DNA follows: TGCGCCAGCAGCCTTAGACAGCCTATGGTTGACACTGAAGCTTTCTTT.

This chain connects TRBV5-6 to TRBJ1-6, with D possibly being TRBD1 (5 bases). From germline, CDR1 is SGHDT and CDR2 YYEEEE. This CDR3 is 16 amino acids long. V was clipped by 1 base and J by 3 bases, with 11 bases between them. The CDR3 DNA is TGTGCCAGCAGCTTGTGGGGCGACCTCTATAATTCACCCCTCCACTTT. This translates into CASSLWGDLYNSPLHF. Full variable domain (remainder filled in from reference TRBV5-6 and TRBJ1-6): DAGVTQSPTHLIKTRGQQVTLRCSPKSGHDTVSWYQQALGQGPQFIFQYYEEEERQRGNFPDRFSGHQFPNYSSELNVNALLLGDSALYLCASSLWGDLYNSPLHFGNGTRLTVT.

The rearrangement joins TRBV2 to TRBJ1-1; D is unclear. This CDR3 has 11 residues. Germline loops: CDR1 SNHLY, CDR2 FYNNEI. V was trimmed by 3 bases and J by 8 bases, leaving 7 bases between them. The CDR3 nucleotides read TGTGCCAGCAGTGATTTGTTAGAAGCTTTCTTT. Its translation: CASSDLLEAFF.

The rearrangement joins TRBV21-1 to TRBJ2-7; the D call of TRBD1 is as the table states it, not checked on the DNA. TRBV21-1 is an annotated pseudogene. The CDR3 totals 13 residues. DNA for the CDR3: TGTGCCAGCAGCGACAGGGGACGGTACGAGCAGTACTTC. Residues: CASSDRGRYEQYF.

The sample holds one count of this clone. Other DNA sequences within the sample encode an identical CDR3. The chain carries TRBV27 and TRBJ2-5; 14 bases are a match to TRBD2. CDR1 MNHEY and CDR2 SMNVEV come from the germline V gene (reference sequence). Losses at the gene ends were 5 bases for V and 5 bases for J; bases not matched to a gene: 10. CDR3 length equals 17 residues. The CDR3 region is CASSTGLAGGLRETQYF. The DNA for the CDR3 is TGTGCCAGCAGTACCGGACTAGCGGGGGGCCTGAGGGAGACCCAGTACTTC.

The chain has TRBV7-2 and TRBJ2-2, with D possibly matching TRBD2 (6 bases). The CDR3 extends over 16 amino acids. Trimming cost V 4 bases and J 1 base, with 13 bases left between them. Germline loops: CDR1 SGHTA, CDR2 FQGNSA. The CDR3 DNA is TGTGCCAGCAGCTCCCCCGGGGGACTGAACACCGGGGAGCTGTTTTTT. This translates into CASSSPGGLNTGELFF.

The DNA of the CDR3 is TGTGCCAGCAGCCCCAGGACTAGCGGGGGCCAGGAGCAGTACTTC. Residues: CASSPRTSGGQEQYF. This rearrangement joins TRBV5-4 to TRBJ2-7, with 13 nucleotides matching TRBD2. The germline V gene has CDR1 SGHNT and CDR2 YYREEE (reference sequence). The CDR3 is 15 amino acids. V lost 4 bases to trimming and J lost 7 bases; unmatched junction nucleotides: 8.

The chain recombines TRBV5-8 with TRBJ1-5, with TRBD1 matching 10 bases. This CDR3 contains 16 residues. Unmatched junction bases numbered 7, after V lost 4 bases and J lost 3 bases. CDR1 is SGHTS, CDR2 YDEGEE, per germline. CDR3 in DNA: TGTGCCAGCAGCGTCTGGGGACAGGGGAACAATCAGCCCCAGCATTTT. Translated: CASSVWGQGNNQPQHF. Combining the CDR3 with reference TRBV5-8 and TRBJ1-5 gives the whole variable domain EAGVTQSPTHLIKTRGQQATLRCSPISGHTSVYWYQQALGLGLQFLLWYDEGEERNRGNFPPRFSGRQFPNYSSELNVNALELEDSALYLCASSVWGQGNNQPQHFGDGTRLSIL.

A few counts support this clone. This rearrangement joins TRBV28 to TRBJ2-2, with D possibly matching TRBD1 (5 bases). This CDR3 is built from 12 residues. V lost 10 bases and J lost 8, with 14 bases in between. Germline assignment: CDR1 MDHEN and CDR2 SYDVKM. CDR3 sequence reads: CATAGSVGELFF. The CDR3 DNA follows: TGTGCCACGGCAGGGTCGGTGGGGGAGCTGTTTTTT.

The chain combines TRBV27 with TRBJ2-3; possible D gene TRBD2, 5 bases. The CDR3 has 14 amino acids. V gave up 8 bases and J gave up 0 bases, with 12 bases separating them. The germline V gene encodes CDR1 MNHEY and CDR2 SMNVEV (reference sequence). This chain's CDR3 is CASRRTGSTDTQYF. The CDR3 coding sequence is TGTGCCAGCCGGAGGACGGGTAGCACAGATACGCAGTATTTT.

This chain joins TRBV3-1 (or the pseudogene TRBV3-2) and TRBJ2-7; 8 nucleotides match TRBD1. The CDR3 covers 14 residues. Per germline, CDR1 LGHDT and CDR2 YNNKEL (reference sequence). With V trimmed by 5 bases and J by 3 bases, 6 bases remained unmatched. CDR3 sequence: CASSRGTGRYEQYF. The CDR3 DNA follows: TGTGCCAGCAGCAGGGGGACAGGCCGCTACGAGCAGTACTTC.

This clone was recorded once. CDR3 amino acids: CASSFGTGLSYEQYF. In DNA form, the CDR3 reads TGTGCCAGCAGCTTCGGGACAGGGCTTTCCTACGAGCAGTACTTC. The V call is TRBV7-9, the J call TRBJ2-7; 9 bases are a match to TRBD1. CDR3 size: 15 residues. The V gene end was trimmed by 3 bases and the J gene end by 1 base; junction bases not matched to a gene: 4. The V gene's germline CDR1 is SEHNR and CDR2 FQNEAQ (reference sequence).

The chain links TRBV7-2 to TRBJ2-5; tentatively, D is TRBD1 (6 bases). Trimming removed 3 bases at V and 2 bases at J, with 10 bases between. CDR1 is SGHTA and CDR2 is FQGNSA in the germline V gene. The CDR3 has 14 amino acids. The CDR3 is CASSFPGQQETQYF. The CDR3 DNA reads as TGTGCCAGCAGCTTCCCGGGACAACAAGAGACCCAGTACTTC. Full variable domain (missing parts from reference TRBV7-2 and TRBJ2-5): GAGVSQSPSNKVTEKGKDVELRCDPISGHTALYWYRQSLGQGLEFLIYFQGNSAPDKSGLPSDRFSAERTGGSVSTLTIQRTQQEDSAVYLCASSFPGQQETQYFGPGTRLLVL.

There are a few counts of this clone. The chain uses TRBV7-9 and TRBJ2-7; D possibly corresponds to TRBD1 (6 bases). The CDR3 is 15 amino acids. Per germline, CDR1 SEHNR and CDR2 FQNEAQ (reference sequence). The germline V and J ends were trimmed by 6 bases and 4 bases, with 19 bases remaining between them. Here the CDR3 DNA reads TGTGCCAGCAGTCCAGGTGCAGGGGCCCTTTACGAGCAGTACTTC. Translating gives CASSPGAGALYEQYF.

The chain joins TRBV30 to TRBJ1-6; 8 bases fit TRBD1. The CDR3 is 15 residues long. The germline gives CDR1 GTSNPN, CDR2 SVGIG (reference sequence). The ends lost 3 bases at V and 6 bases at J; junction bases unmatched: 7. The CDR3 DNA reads TGTGCCTGGAGAAGGATAGGACAGGGTAATTCACCCCTCCACTTT. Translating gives CAWRRIGQGNSPLHF.

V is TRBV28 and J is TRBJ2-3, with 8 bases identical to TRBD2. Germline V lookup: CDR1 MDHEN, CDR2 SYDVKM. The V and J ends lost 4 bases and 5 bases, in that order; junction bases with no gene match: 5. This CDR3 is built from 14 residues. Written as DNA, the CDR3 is TGTGCCAGCAGTTCCGGGGGGGCCGGAGATACGCAGTATTTT. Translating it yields CASSSGGAGDTQYF.

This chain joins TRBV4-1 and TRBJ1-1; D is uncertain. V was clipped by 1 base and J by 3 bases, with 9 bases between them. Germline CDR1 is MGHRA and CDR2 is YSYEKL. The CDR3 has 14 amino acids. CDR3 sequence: CASSQGELDTEAFF. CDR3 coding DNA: TGCGCCAGCAGCCAAGGGGAGTTGGACACTGAAGCTTTCTTT.